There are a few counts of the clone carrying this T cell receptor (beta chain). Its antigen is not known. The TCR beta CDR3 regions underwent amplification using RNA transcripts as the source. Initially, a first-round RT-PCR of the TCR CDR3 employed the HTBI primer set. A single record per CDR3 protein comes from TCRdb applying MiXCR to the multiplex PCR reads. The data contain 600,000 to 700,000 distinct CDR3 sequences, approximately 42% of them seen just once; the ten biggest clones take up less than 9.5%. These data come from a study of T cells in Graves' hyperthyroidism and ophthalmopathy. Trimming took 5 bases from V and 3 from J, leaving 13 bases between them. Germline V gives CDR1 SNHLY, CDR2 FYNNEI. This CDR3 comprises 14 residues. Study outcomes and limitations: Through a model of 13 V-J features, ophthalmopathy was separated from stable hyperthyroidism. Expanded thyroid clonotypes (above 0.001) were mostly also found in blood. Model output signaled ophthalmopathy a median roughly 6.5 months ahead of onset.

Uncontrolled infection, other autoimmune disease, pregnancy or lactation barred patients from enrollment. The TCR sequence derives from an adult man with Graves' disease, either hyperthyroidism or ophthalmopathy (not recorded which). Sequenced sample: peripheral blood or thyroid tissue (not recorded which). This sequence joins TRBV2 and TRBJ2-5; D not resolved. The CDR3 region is CASSFSPGEETQYF. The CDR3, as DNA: TGTGCCAGCAGTTTTAGTCCAGGTGAAGAGACCCAGTACTTC.